Below, 10 T cell receptor beta chains from the same sample are listed, as sequenced in a study of shared clonotypes between healthy human individuals. Sequenced by immunoSEQ multiplex PCR; TCRdb stores in-frame clones only, minus some. The sample shows 2 million to 3 million clones, over 85% of them seen only once. Input material: naive CD4+ T cells from PBMCs. Noted subset: CD45RA+ positively selected. The receptors shown here come from a young man in good health. Some clones in this sample may be carry-over from other donors' samples.

This chain joins TRBV6-5 and TRBJ1-1; D may be TRBD1 (5 bases). V was shortened by 2 bases and J by 4 bases, with 11 bases between the two germline ends. Germline CDR1 reads MNHEY; CDR2 reads SVGAGI. The CDR3 sequence is 14 residues long. The CDR3 loop reads CASSYRGEATEAFF. The CDR3 DNA is TGTGCCAGCAGTTACCGGGGGGAGGCCACTGAAGCTTTCTTT.

The chain employs TRBV5-6 and TRBJ2-1, with a tentative D call TRBD2 (6 bases). The CDR3 extends over 16 amino acids. Between the trimmed V and J ends, which lost 8 bases and 8 bases, there was a span of 26 bases. CDR1 is SGHDT and CDR2 is YYEEEE in the germline V gene. CDR3 in amino acids: CARKLDESETGDEQFF. In DNA, the CDR3 is TGTGCCAGGAAACTAGATGAAAGCGAGACGGGAGATGAGCAGTTCTTC.

V usage is TRBV29-1 and J usage is TRBJ2-1, with D perhaps matching TRBD2 (7 bases). From germline, CDR1 is SQVTM and CDR2 ANQGSEA. The CDR3 totals 15 residues. V shed 8 bases and J shed 4 bases, with 21 bases lying between them. CDR3 residues: CSPQFARGPYNEQFF. DNA for the CDR3: TGCAGCCCGCAGTTCGCGCGGGGGCCTTACAATGAGCAGTTCTTC.

Note on this clone: The sample contains more than one DNA sequence encoding this CDR3. The rearrangement uses TRBV5-4 and TRBJ1-1; D might be TRBD1 (5 bases). Germline V gene data show CDR1 as SGHNT and CDR2 as YYREEE (reference sequence). The ends were cut back, 0 bases at V and 1 base at J, with 10 bases in the middle. The CDR3 totals 15 residues. CDR3 region: CASSLAGAANTEAFF. CDR3 DNA sequence: TGTGCCAGCAGCTTGGCCGGGGCGGCGAACACTGAAGCTTTCTTT.

Remarks on this clone: Its ends do not fully match the called genes, so a read error is possible. V gene TRBV28 combines with J gene TRBJ1-3; TRBD1 might be the D (5 bases). Germline V CDR1 and CDR2: MDHEN, SYDVKM. The CDR3 has 12 residues. The CDR3 nucleotides are TGTGCCAGCGGGGGGGACCTCCCAGACGCCCTTTTT. Encoded protein: CASGGDLPDALF.

In this sample, this clone turned up once. The chain uses TRBV28 and TRBJ2-7; TRBD1 agrees at 7 bases. This CDR3 contains 13 residues. Germline CDR1 and CDR2: MDHEN and SYDVKM. V shed 6 bases, J shed 6 bases, and the junction held 8 bases outside the gene matches. CDR3: CASRSTGFFEQYF. Here the CDR3 DNA reads TGTGCCAGCAGATCGACAGGGTTCTTCGAGCAGTACTTC.

The J gene is TRBJ2-2, the V gene TRBV6-6; 7 bases match TRBD1. The CDR3 loop spans 14 amino acids. CDR1 is MNHNY and CDR2 is SVGAGI in the germline V gene (reference sequence). J lost 1 base, V lost 6 bases, and 2 bases had no gene match. The CDR3 DNA is TGTGCCAGCAGGAGGACAGGGAACACCGGGGAGCTGTTTTTT. As protein: CASRRTGNTGELFF.

The V and J genes are TRBV11-2 and TRBJ2-6; D remains ambiguous. V lost 2 bases and J lost 0, with 5 bases in between. Germline-derived CDR1 and CDR2 are SGHAT and FQNNGV. This CDR3 is built from 15 residues. In nucleotides, the CDR3 is TGTGCCAGCAGCTTACTATTCTCTGGGGCCAACGTCCTGACTTTC. Translated, it gives CASSLLFSGANVLTF.

The rearrangement joins TRBV2 to TRBJ2-5, with 12 bases that match TRBD2. The last part of the DNA fits TRBJ2-7 better; the J call may be wrong. The CDR3 sequence is 15 residues long. The germline V gene encodes CDR1 SNHLY and CDR2 FYNNEI. CDR3 nucleotide sequence: TGTGCCAGCAAATACCAGACTAGCGGGAGCTACGAGCAGTACTTC. It is translated as CASKYQTSGSYEQYF.

V is TRBV6-5 and J is TRBJ1-6, with D perhaps TRBD1 (6 bases). This CDR3 comprises 15 residues. Germline V lookup: CDR1 MNHEY, CDR2 SVGAGI. V dropped 2 bases and J dropped 7 bases, with 12 bases sitting between them. CDR3 bases: TGTGCCAGCAGTTACCTGGGGGCCTCCAATTCACCCCTCCACTTT. It yields the protein CASSYLGASNSPLHF.